Detailed here is one T cell receptor (beta chain). Trimming removed 0 bases from V and 5 bases from J; junction bases left unmatched: 6. From germline, CDR1 is SGHKS and CDR2 YYEKEE (reference sequence). The CDR3 is 15 residues long. The data derive from a study of T cell clonotyping in hematopoietic cell transplantation. Method: immunoSEQ multiplex PCR; TCRdb's copy keeps in-frame clones and lacks some. The sample contains 69,000 or so clones, approximately 94% of which appear only once. Sequencing used peripheral blood mononuclear cells. The V call is TRBV5-5, the J call TRBJ2-7, with 9 bases that match TRBD1. This TCR came from a middle-aged man in good health. Some clones in this sample may be carry-over from other donors' samples. The CDR3 is CASSLAGTGSHEQYF. The DNA of the CDR3 is TGTGCCAGCAGCTTGGCCGGGACAGGGAGCCACGAGCAGTACTTC.